The clone carrying this T cell receptor (beta chain) was detected a few times. The data were taken from a study of T-cell memory formation after mild COVID-19. The germline V gene encodes CDR1 MGHRA and CDR2 YSYEKL. V trimming: 9 bases; J trimming: 7 bases; junction bases outside the gene matches: 9. The CDR3 is 13 amino acids. Using its own MiXCR run on the 5' RACE reads, TCRdb lists one record per CDR3 protein. The profile shows over 70,000 distinct CDR3 sequences, approximately 13% of them singletons. Sequencing was done on a sample of PBMCs or a T cell subset sorted from them (not recorded which). V and J are TRBV4-1 and TRBJ2-1, with 7 bases lining up with TRBD2. The sequence was collected from an adult woman who had mild COVID-19 (a few samples of this study predate the infection). Cell type and time point are not known. CDR3 DNA: TGCGCCAGTGTCCGGGACTACCCTAATGAGCAGTTCTTC. Its translation is CASVRDYPNEQFF.